This record covers a single TCR beta chain. Its antigen is unknown. The input lacks base qualities; no much larger clone sits a single base away. This sample is part of a study of shared clonotypes between healthy human individuals (TCRdb year 2020). Study-level background: The cohort comprised a couple of women and a few men aged 18 to 49 years. To estimate repertoire size and how much clonotypes are shared between individuals, the study performed deep sequencing of blood TCR repertoires from roughly five healthy adults. To increase sequencing depth and limit assay-specific biases, different laboratories used diverse techniques to prepare libraries and sequence TCR repertoires. Leukapheresis yielded between about 0.94 and 10 billion PBMCs per donor. For each donor, CD4 naive and CD4 memory were each given three plates, CD8 naive was given two plates, and CD8 memory was given one plate. General conclusions and limits of the study: Across four donors, roughly 5% of naive CD4, roughly 3.3% of naive CD8, under 2.5% of memory CD4, and under 0.45% of memory CD8 clonotypes were shared. Higher generation probabilities were observed for clonotypes shared by all four sorted-subset donors than for non-shared clonotypes. Sampling was limited to blood, and TCR repertoires in tissue likely differ from TCR repertoires in blood. The small number of donors limited the genetic and exposure-history diversity represented. Pairwise subsampling indicated that sequencing depth was expected to affect the degree of clonotype sharing among donors. Estimated clonotype richness was generally larger for naive than for memory subsets. Incomplete sequencing was indicated by rarefaction of sorted-subset datasets, despite the large sequencing depth.

V and J are trimmed by 5 bases and 4 bases, and the gene matches miss 8 bases of the junction. Via the germline V gene, CDR1 is MDHEN and CDR2 SYDVKM. From the cysteine up to the phenylalanine, the CDR3 has a length of 15 residues. The DNA shown is the 45-base CDR3, in frame from base 1. TCR CDR3 regions were amplified from genomic DNA by multiplex PCR using the deep immunoSEQ assay. Genomic DNA extracted from each cell subset was distributed evenly over all wells of several immunoSEQ 96-well plates, and each plate served as one replicate. For sorted subsets, approximately 190 ng genomic DNA, equal to 30,000 to 35,000 T cell genomes, was loaded into each replicate PCR. The purified libraries were quantified using a Qubit 3.0 fluorometer, sized with a Bioanalyzer 2100, and then quantified again using the KAPA Library Quantification kit. Every immunoSEQ 96-well plate was sequenced on a separate single-read 150-cycle Illumina NextSeq 550 flow cell. The original pipeline was this. Because the immunoSEQ output included only junctional sequences and no quality scores, the filtering could not be the same as the filtering used for full-length reads. To assign V/J genes and CDR3, sequences were annotated using PyIR, a Python wrapper for IgBLAST v1.9, with IMGT germline references. Reads with weak V/J assignments (E-value above 1e-6), missing CDR3, stop codons, out-of-frame junctions, or ambiguous translated residues were removed. V3J clonotypes were defined as sequences sharing an identical inferred V gene, J gene, and CDR3 amino acid sequence. Percentage overlap between repertoires was computed as shared unique clonotypes divided by the size of the smaller repertoire. Richness of each repertoire was evaluated using RTK rarefaction, the Chao1 estimator, and Recon v2.1 estimates of unobserved clonotypes. Generation probabilities were computed with OLGA for all TCRbeta clonotypes obtained by the gDNA method from several donors. TCRdb obtained this table from immuneACCESS and retained in-frame rearrangements with V and J assigned. These tables miss some clones; where compared with another copy, unresolved V genes account for less than half of the shortfall, and the remainder is unexplained. The V and J calls and the clone size are those of that table, but D and trimming were determined from the DNA. In this sample the table shows more than 550,000 clones, about two thirds of which occur a single time. The ten largest clones take up more than 1.5% of the sample.

The donors were healthy, HIV-negative adults with no recently reported acute infections or vaccinations. Only Caucasian adults living in Nashville, Tennessee, USA were represented among the donors. Magnetic negative selection was used to enrich CD4+ T cells, after which naive cells were positively selected on CD45RA and the negative fraction became the memory subset. Blood was collected by leukapheresis, and PBMCs were isolated by Ficoll-Histopaque density gradient centrifugation and then cryopreserved in liquid nitrogen vapor phase. Analytical flow cytometry was used to check the purity and quantity of each magnetically sorted T cell population. Genomic DNA was isolated from every sorted fraction and measured by UV absorbance on a Nanodrop 2000c.

The source material was memory CD4+ T cells sorted from blood. The meaning of the sample's cell subset or site label: CD45RA-negative fraction. The V gene is TRBV28 and the J gene is TRBJ1-2, with 9 bases in between that match TRBD1. The clonotype comes from a woman under 40 in good health. The CDR3 region reads CASSDGQGSGYGYTF. The DNA is as follows: TGTGCCAGCAGTGACGGACAGGGGTCGGGCTATGGCTACACCTTC.